The clone carrying this TCR beta chain was seen ten or more times. Its cognate antigen is unknown. This record belongs to a study of regulatory T cells in long-lasting Graves disease. Study summary: The criterion for persistent Graves' disease was over 5 years of antithyroid drugs with positive TSH receptor antibodies.

Time point meaning: persistent/refractory GD, antithyroid drugs over 5 years with positive TRAb. RNA isolated from PBMCs was used to make the TCR library. Trimming cost V 11 bases and J 5 bases, with 13 bases left between them. Germline V lookup: CDR1 MNHNS, CDR2 SASEGT. The CDR3 is 12 residues long. With iRepertoire HTBI primers and Arm-PCR of CDR3 regions, TCR beta libraries were built. Original analysis: Sample data revealed roughly 62 TRBV and 12 to 15 TRBJ segments. TCRdb reanalysed the multiplex PCR reads using MiXCR and keeps one entry per CDR3 protein. The authors' filters were not applied to this entry. The table includes about 470,000 distinct CDR3 sequences, about 22% detected once. The study's findings and limits: Persistent cases favored TRBV28, TRBJ1-2 and TRBJ2-5. More public clonotypes were shared by persistent patients (fewer than 3,000) than by new patients (roughly 1,000).

This TCR was sampled from a female donor with Graves disease. This chain connects TRBV6-1 to TRBJ1-5, with D maybe TRBD1 (5 bases). Here the sequenced sample was peripheral blood mononuclear cells (PBMCs), taken when the disease was refractory, from a patient treated with antithyroid drugs. The CDR3: CAAGRSDQPQHF. CDR3 DNA: TGTGCCGCGGGACGGTCGGATCAGCCCCAGCATTTT.